This entry lists 23 T cell receptor beta chains sequenced from one sample in a study of shared clonotypes between healthy human individuals. TCRdb's copy holds only in-frame clones and misses some; the assay was immunoSEQ multiplex PCR. The sample records more than 900,000 clones, approximately 78% being singletons. Specimen: memory CD4+ T cells from PBMCs. Noted subset: CD45RA-negative fraction. These receptors were collected from a man aged 18 to 29 in good health. Some clones in this sample may be carry-over from other donors' samples.

This clone was detected a few times. The J gene is TRBJ1-1, the V gene TRBV18; 12 bases line up with TRBD1. In germline, CDR1 is KGHSH, CDR2 LQKENI. The CDR3 covers 17 residues. The V and J ends lost 6 bases and 1 base, in that order; junction bases with no gene match: 9. This chain's CDR3 is CASSGTGGAGTNTEAFF. The CDR3 DNA follows: TGTGCCAGCTCCGGGACAGGGGGCGCGGGAACGAACACTGAAGCTTTCTTT.

The rearrangement joins TRBV28 to TRBJ2-1, with unresolved D. The CDR3 is made up of 12 amino acids. V shed 5 bases and J shed 15 bases, with 17 bases lying between them. The germline gives CDR1 MDHEN, CDR2 SYDVKM. CDR3 sequence reads: CASSAPVLRLFF. The CDR3 DNA follows: TGTGCCAGCAGTGCCCCTGTTCTACGTTTGTTCTTC.

CDR3 region: CASSLALAGGADTQYF. The CDR3 nucleotides read TGTGCCAGCAGCTTAGCACTAGCGGGAGGGGCAGATACGCAGTATTTT. The V gene is TRBV7-8, the J gene TRBJ2-3; 13 nucleotides match TRBD2. V trimming: 0 bases; J trimming: 4 bases; junction bases outside the gene matches: 1. The CDR3 extends over 16 amino acids. Germline CDR1 SGHVS, CDR2 FQNEAQ.

V and J are TRBV7-6 and TRBJ1-1, with D unclear. V was trimmed by 8 bases and J by 0 bases, leaving 10 bases between them. The germline CDR1 and CDR2 sequences are SGHVS and FNYEAQ. This CDR3 contains 13 residues. The CDR3 is CASGHGMNTEAFF. CDR3 nucleotide sequence: TGTGCCAGCGGTCATGGGATGAACACTGAAGCTTTCTTT.

The V and J genes are TRBV28 and TRBJ1-2, with 8 bases aligning to TRBD1. The germline gives CDR1 MDHEN, CDR2 SYDVKM. After removal of 4 bases from V and 0 bases from J, the junction contained 10 bases not matched to a gene. The CDR3 sequence is 17 residues long. The CDR3 sequence: CASSSTGGTIPNYGYTF. The CDR3 DNA sequence: TGTGCCAGCAGTTCTACAGGGGGGACTATACCTAACTATGGCTACACCTTC.

This clone is a singleton in its sample. The rearrangement links TRBV7-2 to TRBJ2-5; 7 bases are shared with TRBD1. Matching the DNA end better, TRBJ2-7 makes the J call doubtful. CDR3 length: 14 amino acids. The germline V gene encodes CDR1 SGHTA and CDR2 FQGNSA. The CDR3 here is CASSLSGQTYEQYF. CDR3 DNA: TGTGCCAGCAGCCTATCGGGACAGACCTACGAGCAGTACTTC.

The V and J genes are TRBV4-1 and TRBJ2-3; tentatively, D is TRBD1 or TRBD2 (6 bases each). Germline V gene data show CDR1 as MGHRA and CDR2 as YSYEKL. CDR3 size: 13 residues. V dropped 4 bases and J dropped 10 bases, with 15 bases sitting between them. Written as DNA, the CDR3 is TGCGCCAGCAGCCTCCGGGGGCCTGCGGCGCAGTATTTT. Encoded protein: CASSLRGPAAQYF.

This rearrangement joins TRBV5-1 to TRBJ2-1, with TRBD2 matching 13 bases. V lost 6 bases, J lost 7 bases, and 10 bases stayed unmatched. CDR1 and CDR2 from the germline V gene are SGHRS and YFSETQ. CDR3 length equals 16 residues. The CDR3 coding sequence is TGCGCCAGCACCGACCCCACTAGCGGGAGGGGGAATGAGCAGTTCTTC. Amino acid sequence: CASTDPTSGRGNEQFF.

This clone was seen just once. This may come from a read error, since a much larger clone is one base off. The conserved phenylalanine or tryptophan normally closing the CDR3 is absent here, so this likely arose from a read error. J is TRBJ2-7 and V is TRBV28; 7 nucleotides align to TRBD2. The CDR3 has 13 amino acids. J lost 5 bases, V lost 4 bases, and 5 bases had no gene match. Germline CDR1 reads MDHEN; CDR2 reads SYDVKM. CDR3 nucleotides: TGTGCCAGCAGTTCTGGACTAGGGCACGAGCAGTACCTC. It translates to CASSSGLGHEQYL.

The rearrangement joins TRBV6-1 to TRBJ2-7; D is unresolved. Germline-derived CDR1 and CDR2 are MNHNS and SASEGT. This CDR3 is 15 amino acids long. The V gene lost 6 bases and the J gene lost 1 base, with 16 bases spanning the gap. CDR3 DNA sequence: TGTGCCAGCAGCTACCGGGCCAGAGAGTCCTACGAGCAGTACTTC. Translating it yields CASSYRARESYEQYF.

The chain joins TRBV6-1 to TRBJ2-2; 7 positions agree with TRBD1. J lost 4 bases, V lost 6 bases, and 5 bases had no gene match. CDR3 length: 14 amino acids. Germline V CDR1 and CDR2: MNHNS, SASEGT. The CDR3 DNA follows: TGTGCCAGCAGGGGGACAGAACTCACCGGGGAGCTGTTTTTT. As protein: CASRGTELTGELFF.

The chain has TRBV18 and TRBJ1-3; TRBD1 agrees at 9 bases. V shed 3 bases, J shed 0 bases, and the junction held 3 bases outside the gene matches. CDR3 length: 16 residues. Germline loops: CDR1 KGHSH, CDR2 LQKENI. The chain's CDR3 is CASSPGTGSSGNTIYF. The CDR3 bases are TGTGCCAGCTCACCCGGGACAGGGAGCTCTGGAAACACCATATATTTT.

Only a few counts were recorded for this clone. V and J are TRBV29-1 and TRBJ1-1, with D unclear. CDR1 and CDR2 (germline): SQVTM, ANQGSEA. The CDR3 length is 13 residues. The ends were cut back, 6 bases at V and 1 base at J, with 12 bases in the middle. In nucleotides, the CDR3 is TGCAGCGTGAGTTTAATGTCGAACACTGAAGCTTTCTTT. Translating gives CSVSLMSNTEAFF.

The chain employs TRBV28 and TRBJ2-3, with a tentative D call TRBD1 (5 bases). The CDR3 spans 15 residues. The germline V gene has CDR1 MDHEN and CDR2 SYDVKM. Trimming cost V 6 bases and J 3 bases, with 16 bases left between them. The CDR3 nucleotides read TGTGCCAGCAGATCCAGGGTAAGAAAGACAGATACGCAGTATTTT. Residues: CASRSRVRKTDTQYF. Together with reference TRBV28 and TRBJ2-3, the CDR3 gives the full variable domain: DVKVTQSSRYLVKRTGEKVFLECVQDMDHENMFWYRQDPGLGLRLIYFSYDVKMKEKGDIPEGYSVSREKKERFSLILESASTNQTSMYLCASRSRVRKTDTQYFGPGTRLTVL.

The chain recombines TRBV12-5 with TRBJ2-1, with 7 bases identical to TRBD2. Germline loops: CDR1 LGHNT, CDR2 FRNRAP. J was trimmed by 3 bases and V by 4 bases; bases with no gene match: 9. The CDR3 is 16 residues long. CDR3 DNA: TGTGCTAGTGGTTCCGAGAGCGGGACGATCTACAATGAGCAGTTCTTC. Translated: CASGSESGTIYNEQFF.

In regard to this clone: The same CDR3 can be traced to other DNA sequences in this sample. J is TRBJ1-1 and V is TRBV5-1; 7 nucleotides match TRBD1. Per germline, CDR1 SGHRS and CDR2 YFSETQ. CDR3 length equals 14 residues. The trim removed 4 bases at V and 0 bases at J, leaving 3 bases unmatched. CDR3 amino acids: CASSPDRVNTEAFF. CDR3 coding DNA: TGCGCCAGCAGCCCCGACAGGGTGAACACTGAAGCTTTCTTT. Filled out from reference TRBV5-1 and TRBJ1-1, the complete variable domain reads KAGVTQTPRYLIKTRGQQVTLSCSPISGHRSVSWYQQTPGQGLQFLFEYFSETQRNKGNFPGRFSGRQFSNSRSEMNVSTLELGDSALYLCASSPDRVNTEAFFGQGTRLTVV.

There are many counts of this clone. The chain uses TRBV10-3 and TRBJ2-7, with D unclear. The CDR3 length is 12 residues. The V and J ends lost 2 bases and 5 bases respectively, with 7 bases between them. Germline V gene sequence: CDR1 ENHRY, CDR2 SYGVKD. The CDR3 sequence is CAISETANEQYF. In DNA, the CDR3 is TGTGCCATCAGTGAGACAGCGAACGAGCAGTACTTC.

The V gene is TRBV7-8, the J gene TRBJ2-3; the D is unclear. This CDR3 region has 16 residues. V was clipped by 5 bases and J by 0 bases, with 15 bases between them. Germline CDR1 is SGHVS and CDR2 is FQNEAQ. Here the CDR3 DNA reads TGTGCCAGCAGCCCCCTTAACCGGTTAAGCACAGATACGCAGTATTTT. Translating it yields CASSPLNRLSTDTQYF.

This clone was observed a few times. The chain links TRBV30 to TRBJ1-1; 10 bases agree with TRBD1. V shed 5 bases and J 6 bases; nucleotides not matched to a gene: 6. CDR1 is GTSNPN and CDR2 is SVGIG in the germline V gene (reference sequence). The CDR3 contains 13 residues. For the CDR3, the DNA is TGTGCCTGGGGCAGACAGGGGGCTTCTGAAGCTTTCTTT. Encoded protein: CAWGRQGASEAFF. Full variable domain (rest looked up from reference TRBV30 and TRBJ1-1): SQTIHQWPATLVQPVGSPLSLECTVEGTSNPNLYWYRQAAGRGLQLLFYSVGIGQISSEVPQNLSASRPQDRQFILSSKKLLLSDSGFYLCAWGRQGASEAFFGQGTRLTVV.

The chain has TRBV19 and TRBJ1-1; possibly TRBD1 for D (5 bases). Germline V gene data show CDR1 as LNHDA and CDR2 as SQIVND (reference sequence). The V and J ends lost 7 bases and 4 bases respectively, with 28 bases between them. The CDR3 totals 18 residues. The CDR3 reads CASTLRQLGRISRTEAFF. DNA of the CDR3: TGTGCCAGTACCCTGAGGCAGCTGGGACGGATTAGTCGCACTGAAGCTTTCTTT.

Note on this clone: A clone one base away is much larger, so this may be a read error. CDR3 region: CASSPGLAGAETQYF. The CDR3 DNA reads TGCGCCAGCAGCCCGGGACTAGCGGGAGCAGAGACCCAGTACTTC. V is TRBV5-1 and J is TRBJ2-5, with 14 bases fitting TRBD2. The CDR3 extends over 15 amino acids. V was pared by 4 bases and J by 4 bases, with 3 bases of the junction left unmatched. Per the germline V gene, CDR1 is SGHRS and CDR2 is YFSETQ.

The chain is built from TRBV7-9 and TRBJ1-5; D unclear. Germline CDR1 and CDR2: SEHNR and FQNEAQ (reference sequence). V shed 5 bases and J shed 0 bases, with 8 bases lying between them. The CDR3 is 14 amino acids. In nucleotides, the CDR3 is TGTGCCAGCAGCGACACGGTTAGCAATCAGCCCCAGCATTTT. Amino acids: CASSDTVSNQPQHF.

The chain has TRBV11-3 and TRBJ2-7; 9 bases align to TRBD1. This CDR3 is 14 amino acids long. V was clipped by 0 bases and J by 9 bases; unmatched bases: 6. CDR1 is SGHNT and CDR2 is YENEEA in the germline V gene. The CDR3 loop reads CASSLEPWDRVQYF. CDR3 nucleotides: TGTGCCAGCAGCTTAGAGCCGTGGGACAGGGTGCAGTACTTC.